Sequencing of this T cell receptor beta chain was carried out in a study of breast tumors, draining lymph nodes, adjacent tissues. Study observations and caveats: The lymph node origin of tumor T cells was framed as consistent with a hypothesis, not demonstrated. Compared with lymph nodes, tumors were less diverse; compared with nontumor tissue, more.

With regard to this clonotype: Its antigen is undetermined.

A single record per CDR3 protein comes from TCRdb applying MiXCR to the multiplex PCR reads. The profile covers fewer than 15,000 distinct CDR3 sequences, with about three fifths appearing a single time and about 30% taken by the ten largest. The germline V gene has CDR1 MNHNS and CDR2 SASEGT. The germline V and J ends were trimmed by 7 bases and 7 bases, with 14 bases remaining between them. This CDR3 has 13 amino acids. The TCR sequence derives from a female donor with breast cancer. Some clones in this sample may be carry-over from other donors' samples. J is TRBJ1-5 and V is TRBV6-1; D gene uncertain. The sequenced sample consisted of tumor-adjacent breast tissue. The CDR3 DNA is TGTGCCAGCATGGGGTTAGGGAGGCAGCCCCAGCATTTT. This translates into CASMGLGRQPQHF.